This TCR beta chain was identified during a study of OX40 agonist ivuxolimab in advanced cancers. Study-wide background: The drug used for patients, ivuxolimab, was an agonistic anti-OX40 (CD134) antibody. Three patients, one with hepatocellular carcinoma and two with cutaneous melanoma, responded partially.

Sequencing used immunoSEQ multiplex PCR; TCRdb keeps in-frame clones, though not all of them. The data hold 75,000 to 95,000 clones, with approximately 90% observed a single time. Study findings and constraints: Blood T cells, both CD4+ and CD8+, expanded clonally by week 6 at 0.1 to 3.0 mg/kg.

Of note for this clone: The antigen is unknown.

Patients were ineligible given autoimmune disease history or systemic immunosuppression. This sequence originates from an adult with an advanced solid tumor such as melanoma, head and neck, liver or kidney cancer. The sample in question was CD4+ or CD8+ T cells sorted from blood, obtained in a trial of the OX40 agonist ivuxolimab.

The CDR3 spells CASRMGQTAEAFF. The DNA for the CDR3 is TGTGCCAGCAGGATGGGACAGACAGCTGAAGCTTTCTTT. This chain connects TRBV27 to TRBJ1-1; 7 nucleotides match TRBD1. There are 13 residues in the CDR3. The germline V gene has CDR1 MNHEY and CDR2 SMNVEV (reference sequence). Losses at the gene ends were 6 bases for V and 6 bases for J; bases not matched to a gene: 7.